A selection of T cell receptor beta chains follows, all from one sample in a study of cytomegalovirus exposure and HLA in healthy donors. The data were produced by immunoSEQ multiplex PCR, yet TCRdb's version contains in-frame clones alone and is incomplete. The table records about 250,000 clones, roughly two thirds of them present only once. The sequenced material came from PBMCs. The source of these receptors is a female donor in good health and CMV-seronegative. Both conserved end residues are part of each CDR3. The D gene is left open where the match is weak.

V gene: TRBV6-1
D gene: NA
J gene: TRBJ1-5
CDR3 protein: CASSGTDHGPQHF

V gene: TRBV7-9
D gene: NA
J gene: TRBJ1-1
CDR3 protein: CSSSYDGGSTEAFF

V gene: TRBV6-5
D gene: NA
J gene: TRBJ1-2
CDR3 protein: CASSYFRGNYGYTF

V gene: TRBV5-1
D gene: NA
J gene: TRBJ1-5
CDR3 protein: CASSLGPRGSNQPQHF

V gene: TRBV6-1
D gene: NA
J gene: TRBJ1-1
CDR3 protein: CASSVTGVTEAFF

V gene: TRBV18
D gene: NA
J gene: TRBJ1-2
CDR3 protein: CASSREGPWDGYTF

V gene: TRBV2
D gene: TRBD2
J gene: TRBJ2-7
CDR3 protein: CASRGPGTTVYEQYF

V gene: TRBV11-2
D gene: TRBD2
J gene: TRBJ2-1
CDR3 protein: CASTPRASGITNEQFF

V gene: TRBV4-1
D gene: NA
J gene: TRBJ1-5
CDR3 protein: CASSPGVIGNQPQHF

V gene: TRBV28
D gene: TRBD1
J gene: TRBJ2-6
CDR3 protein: CASSPRTGASGANVLTF

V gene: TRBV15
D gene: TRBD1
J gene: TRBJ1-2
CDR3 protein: CATSRDSGFMDRGGYGYTF

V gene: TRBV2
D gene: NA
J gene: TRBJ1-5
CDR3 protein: CASSLTRYSNQPQHF

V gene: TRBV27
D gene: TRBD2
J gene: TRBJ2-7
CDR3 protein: CASSLKGASGGTYEQYF

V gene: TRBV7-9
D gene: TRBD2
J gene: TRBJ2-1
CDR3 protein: CASSPPEREGYEQFF

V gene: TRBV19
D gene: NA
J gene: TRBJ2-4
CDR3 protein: CASSIGRVIGNIQYF

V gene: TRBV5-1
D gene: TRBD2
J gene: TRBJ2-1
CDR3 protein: CASSELAGGSYNEQFF

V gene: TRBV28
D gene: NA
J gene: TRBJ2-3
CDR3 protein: CASRSGATQYF

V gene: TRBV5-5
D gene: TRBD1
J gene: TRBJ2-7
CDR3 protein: CASSPTGASYEQYF

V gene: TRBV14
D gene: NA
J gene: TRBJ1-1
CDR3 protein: CASSQEPNSRNTEAFF

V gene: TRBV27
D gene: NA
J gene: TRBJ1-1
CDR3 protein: CASSFSLGREAFF

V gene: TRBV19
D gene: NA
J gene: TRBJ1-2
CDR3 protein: CASSFQGGAYYGYTF

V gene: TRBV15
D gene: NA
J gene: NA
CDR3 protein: CATSRDRSSYEQYF

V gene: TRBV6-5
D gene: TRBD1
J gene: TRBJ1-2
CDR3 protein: CASNTHSGQNYGYTF

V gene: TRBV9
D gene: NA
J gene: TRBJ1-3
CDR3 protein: CASSVGDSGNTIYF

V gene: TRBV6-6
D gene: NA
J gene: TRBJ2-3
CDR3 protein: CASTDIRLFTQYF

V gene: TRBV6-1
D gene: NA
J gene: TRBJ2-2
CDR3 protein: CASSATSPNTGELFF

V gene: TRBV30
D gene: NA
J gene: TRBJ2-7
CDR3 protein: CAWGDQGYEQYF

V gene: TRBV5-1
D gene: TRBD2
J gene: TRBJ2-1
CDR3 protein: CASSFLAGNNEQFF

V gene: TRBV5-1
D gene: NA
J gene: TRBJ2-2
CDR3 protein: CASSLIEVGELFF

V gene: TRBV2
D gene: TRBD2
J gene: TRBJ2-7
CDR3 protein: CASSEALASGEQYF

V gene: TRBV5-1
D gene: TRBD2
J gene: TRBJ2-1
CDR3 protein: CASSVNPSGSSYNEQFF

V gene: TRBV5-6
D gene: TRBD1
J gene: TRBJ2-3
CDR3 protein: CASSSQGADTQYF

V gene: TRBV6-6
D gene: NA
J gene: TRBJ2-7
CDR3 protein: CASSYLEGDYEQYF

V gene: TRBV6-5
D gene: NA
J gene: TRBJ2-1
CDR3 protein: CASRTGEREQFF

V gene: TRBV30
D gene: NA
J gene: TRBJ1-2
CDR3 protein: CAWSSGRSNYGYTF

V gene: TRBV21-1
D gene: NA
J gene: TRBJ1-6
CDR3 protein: CASSKELGKGTAVSPLHF

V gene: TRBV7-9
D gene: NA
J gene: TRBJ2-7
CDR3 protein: CASSPGPRHDEQYF

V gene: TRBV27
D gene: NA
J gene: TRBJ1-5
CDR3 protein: CASSLQSPQGSSNQPQHF

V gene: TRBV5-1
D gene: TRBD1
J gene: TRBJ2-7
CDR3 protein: CASSQGTGVIEQYF